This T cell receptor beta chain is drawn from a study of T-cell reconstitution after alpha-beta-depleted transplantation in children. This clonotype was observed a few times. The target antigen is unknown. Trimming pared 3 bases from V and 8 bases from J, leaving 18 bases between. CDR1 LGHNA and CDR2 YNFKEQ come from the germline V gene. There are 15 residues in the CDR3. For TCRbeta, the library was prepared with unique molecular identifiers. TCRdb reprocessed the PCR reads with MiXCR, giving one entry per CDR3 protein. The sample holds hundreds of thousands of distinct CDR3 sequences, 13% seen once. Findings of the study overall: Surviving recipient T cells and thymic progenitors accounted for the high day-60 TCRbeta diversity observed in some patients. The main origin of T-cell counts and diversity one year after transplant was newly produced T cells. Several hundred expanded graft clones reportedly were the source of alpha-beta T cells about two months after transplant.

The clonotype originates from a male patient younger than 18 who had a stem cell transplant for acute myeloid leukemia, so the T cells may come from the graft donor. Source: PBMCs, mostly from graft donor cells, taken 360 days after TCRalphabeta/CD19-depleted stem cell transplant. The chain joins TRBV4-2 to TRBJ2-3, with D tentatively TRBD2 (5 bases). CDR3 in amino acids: CASSQASSGPITQYF. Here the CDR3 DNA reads TGTGCCAGCAGCCAGGCCTCCAGCGGCCCTATTACGCAGTATTTT.